Only a few counts were recorded for the clone carrying this T cell receptor (beta chain). Antigen specificity is unknown. The data derive from a study of human T cells and chemical hapten exposure. The study, taken as a whole, reports: Among TCRs, those above 1 in 1000 frequency were unaffected by DPC sensitization. Relative to control repertoires, expanded TCRs gave rise to significantly more large CDR3 similarity clusters.

This sample's time point: patch test 2, 6 weeks after DPC sensitization. As to treatment: therapeutic diphenylcyclopropenone sensitization with weekly scalp DPC. Those who donated were patients with alopecia, 18 to 70 years of age, and suitable for DPC. V lost 6 bases and J 11 bases, leaving 16 bases between the germline ends. The CDR3 is 12 residues long. Germline lookup yields CDR1 MNHEY and CDR2 SVGEGT. Original methodology: TCR counts had a median of approximately 87,000 per sample and spanned about 20,000 to 750,000. TCRdb re-called the RACE reads through MiXCR, storing one row per CDR3 protein. What appears here as the V and J calls and clone size reflects TCRdb's work, not the paper's. The table records approximately 84,000 distinct CDR3 sequences, 11% of them present only once.

V gene TRBV6-2 or TRBV6-3 combines with J gene TRBJ1-1; D perhaps matches TRBD1 (6 bases). The sequence came from a man younger than 35 with alopecia areata. Some clones in this sample may be carry-over from other donors' samples. Sequencing used whole blood, obtained in connection with sensitization to the hapten diphenylcyclopropenone (DPC). CDR3 bases: TGTGCCAGCAGCCATTCGAACAGGGAGGCTTTCTTT. Amino acids: CASSHSNREAFF.